The 27 T cell receptor beta chains presented below share a single source sample, sequenced in a study of regulatory T cells in long-lasting Graves disease (dated by TCRdb to about 2021). Library preparation employed multiplex PCR. The data were produced on an Illumina HiSeq 4000. To build TCR beta libraries, CDR3 regions were amplified by Arm-PCR using iRepertoire HTBI primers. The raw public reads went through TCRdb reprocessing: fastp at Q25, MiXCR clone calling, in-frame beta chains kept. Identical CDR3 protein sequences are pooled into one entry, listed with their most common genes and DNA. The sample contains more than 450,000 distinct CDR3 sequences, 16% of them found a single time. 12% of the sample comes from the top ten. The sample's time point label, in plain terms: newly diagnosed GD, antithyroid drugs for less than 3 months. RNA was extracted from PBMCs in TRIzol for both TCR sequencing and RNA sequencing.

In addition, the sample was reused for a study of T cells in Graves' hyperthyroidism and ophthalmopathy.

Specimen: peripheral blood mononuclear cells (PBMCs), collected at new diagnosis, from a patient treated with antithyroid drugs. The receptor set was obtained from a man in his forties or fifties with Graves disease. Donor details come from another sample of the same person, matched by shared clones.

This clonotype was detected many times. The J gene is TRBJ1-5, the V gene TRBV2; D gene uncertain. Trimming took 6 bases from V and 1 from J, leaving 10 bases between them. The CDR3 totals 14 residues. The germline CDR1 and CDR2 sequences are SNHLY and FYNNEI. CDR3: CASSVGRSNQPQHF. CDR3 sequence (DNA): TGTGCCAGCAGCGTAGGTCGCAGCAATCAGCCCCAGCATTTT.

This clonotype appeared many times. CDR3 in DNA: TGCAGTGCTAGTAGCGGGAGGGCCATTGTTGAGCAGTTCTTC. Translating gives CSASSGRAIVEQFF. This chain links TRBV20-1 with TRBJ2-1; 11 bases agree with TRBD2. Trimming removed 3 bases from V and 9 bases from J; junction bases left unmatched: 7. This CDR3 has 14 amino acids. In germline, CDR1 is DFQATT, CDR2 SNEGSKA (reference sequence).

This clonotype was detected only a few times. This chain links TRBV4-1 with TRBJ2-7; 8 bases match TRBD2. There are 16 residues in the CDR3. Germline trimming cut 1 base from V and 2 bases from J; bases unmatched to any gene: 7. The V gene's germline CDR1 is MGHRA and CDR2 YSYEKL. CDR3 nucleotide sequence: TGCGCCAGCAGCCAAGTAGAACTAGCGGAGACCTACGAGCAGTACTTC. It codes for CASSQVELAETYEQYF.

The rearrangement uses TRBV12-3 or TRBV12-4 and TRBJ1-2; 7 bases match TRBD1. After removal of 3 bases from V and 8 bases from J, the junction contained 12 bases not matched to a gene. The CDR3 is 15 amino acids. The CDR3 DNA sequence: TGTGCCAGCAGTTTCCTAGGTATAGGGGGCAGGGGCTACACCTTC. The encoded protein is CASSFLGIGGRGYTF.

The rearrangement links TRBV9 to TRBJ2-6; D is ambiguous. The CDR3 runs 15 residues. V dropped 0 bases and J dropped 1 base, with 5 bases sitting between them. Germline-derived CDR1 and CDR2 are SGDLS and YYNGEE. The CDR3 DNA is TGTGCCAGCAGCGTAGGCATATCTGGGGCCAACGTCCTGACTTTC. Protein: CASSVGISGANVLTF.

Comment on this clonotype: A much more abundant neighbour one base away suggests this may be a read error. This sequence joins TRBV11-2 and TRBJ2-3; D remains unclear. The J call may be faulty, since TRBJ1-5 better matches the DNA end. Germline CDR1 reads SGHAT; CDR2 reads FQNNGV. CDR3 length equals 14 residues. For the CDR3, the DNA is TGTGCCAGCAGCTTCGGACTTCTCACAGATACGCAGCATTTT. As protein: CASSFGLLTDTQHF.

The V call is TRBV12-3 or TRBV12-4, the J call TRBJ2-1, with 13 bases that match TRBD2. The V segment lost 8 bases and the J segment 5 bases; nucleotides outside the gene matches: 21. The CDR3 runs to 20 residues. The DNA of the CDR3 is TGTGCCAGCCGTATGTGGGGACTAGCGGGACCCGGGGGGGACCACAATGAGCAGTTCTTC. Protein product: CASRMWGLAGPGGDHNEQFF.

This clonotype was recorded a few times. The chain links TRBV4-1 to TRBJ2-1; D is uncertain. Germline V CDR1 and CDR2: MGHRA, YSYEKL. The CDR3 runs to 13 residues. Trimming took 2 bases from V and 8 from J, leaving 10 bases between them. This CDR3 is CASSQPSMDEQFF. For the CDR3, the DNA is TGCGCCAGCAGCCAACCCAGTATGGATGAGCAGTTCTTC.

A few counts support this clonotype. The CDR3 loop reads CASSLQVGGGADEQFF. The DNA of the CDR3 is TGCGCCAGCAGCCTACAAGTGGGGGGGGGGGCCGATGAGCAGTTCTTC. The V gene is TRBV4-1, the J gene TRBJ2-1, with D possibly TRBD2 on 7 matching bases. Trimming removed 4 bases from V and 8 bases from J, with 21 bases in between. This CDR3 has 16 residues. Germline V CDR1 and CDR2: MGHRA, YSYEKL.

This chain uses TRBV24-1 with TRBJ2-2; D is unclear. Per the germline V gene, CDR1 is KGHDR and CDR2 is SFDVKD. Trimming took 9 bases from V and 2 from J, leaving 12 bases between them. This CDR3 is built from 14 residues. The CDR3 nucleotides are TGTGCCACCCGGGCAGGAGCTAACACCGGGGAGCTGTTTTTT. This gives the protein CATRAGANTGELFF.

This clonotype has a count of ten or more. The V gene is TRBV4-1, the J gene TRBJ2-7; TRBD2 aligns across 8 bases. Germline V gene lookup returns CDR1 MGHRA and CDR2 YSYEKL. The J segment lost 3 bases and the V segment lost 3 bases, leaving 7 bases of the junction unmatched. This CDR3 comprises 15 residues. Written as DNA, the CDR3 is TGCGCCAGCAGCCACCCGGGGGGGGCTATCTACGAGCAGTACTTC. Translated: CASSHPGGAIYEQYF.

This chain joins TRBV7-9 and TRBJ1-2; maybe TRBD1 (6 bases). From germline, CDR1 is SEHNR and CDR2 FQNEAQ (reference sequence). The CDR3 runs 13 residues. The V end was cut by 4 bases, the J end by 10 bases, with 16 bases between. CDR3: CASSYHNREDYTF. The CDR3 DNA reads TGTGCCAGCAGCTACCACAACAGGGAAGACTACACCTTC.

This clonotype was detected ten times or more. The chain employs TRBV28 and TRBJ2-3; 11 bases align to TRBD2. The V gene's germline CDR1 is MDHEN and CDR2 SYDVKM. CDR3 size: 14 residues. The trim removed 5 bases at V and 7 bases at J, leaving 5 bases unmatched. The CDR3 sequence: CASSVTSGSHTQYF. The CDR3 nucleotides are TGTGCCAGCAGTGTTACTAGCGGGAGTCATACGCAGTATTTT.

This clonotype showed up just a few times. This rearrangement joins TRBV10-3 to TRBJ1-5; tentatively, D is TRBD1 (5 bases). Trimming removed 2 bases at V and 2 bases at J, with 7 bases between. The CDR3 spans 14 residues. Germline V gene data show CDR1 as ENHRY and CDR2 as SYGVKD. For the CDR3, the DNA is TGTGCCATCAGTGAGGGGACTGGCAATCAGCCCCAGCATTTT. Its translation is CAISEGTGNQPQHF.

This clonotype appeared a few times. The J gene is TRBJ2-1, the V gene TRBV2; TRBD2 is a possible D gene (6 bases). The ends were cut back, 8 bases at V and 10 bases at J, with 21 bases in the middle. Germline V gene lookup returns CDR1 SNHLY and CDR2 FYNNEI. The CDR3 has 14 amino acids. Here the CDR3 reads CASGVERANQEQFF. The CDR3, as DNA: TGTGCCAGCGGTGTTGAGCGGGCTAATCAAGAGCAGTTCTTC.

This clonotype occurred many times. V usage is TRBV7-8 and J usage is TRBJ2-7, with D possibly TRBD2 on 5 matching bases. Germline assignment: CDR1 SGHVS and CDR2 FQNEAQ. V dropped 1 base and J dropped 0 bases, with 10 bases sitting between them. This CDR3 is built from 15 residues. The CDR3 DNA sequence: TGTGCCAGCAGCTTAGGCGGGTCAGGCTCCTACGAGCAGTACTTC. Amino acids: CASSLGGSGSYEQYF. The whole variable domain, remainder taken from reference TRBV7-8 and TRBJ2-7, is GAGVSQSPRYKVAKRGQDVALRCDPISGHVSLFWYQQALGQGPEFLTYFQNEAQLDKSGLPSDRFFAERPEGSVSTLKIQRTQQEDSAVYLCASSLGGSGSYEQYFGPGTRLTVT.

This clonotype was found many times. The chain carries TRBV5-1 and TRBJ1-1; D unclear. The CDR3 loop spans 13 amino acids. Germline V lookup: CDR1 SGHRS, CDR2 YFSETQ. V was trimmed by 0 bases and J by 4 bases, leaving 7 bases between them. Here the CDR3 reads CASSLGEGTEAFF. CDR3 nucleotide sequence: TGCGCCAGCAGCTTGGGCGAGGGCACTGAAGCTTTCTTT.

The gene calls are TRBV10-3 and TRBJ2-7, with 9 bases fitting TRBD1. The J segment lost 0 bases and the V segment lost 3 bases, leaving 6 bases of the junction unmatched. This CDR3 spans 16 amino acids. CDR1 is ENHRY, CDR2 SYGVKD, per germline. CDR3 protein: CAISETGTGNSYEQYF. CDR3 sequence (DNA): TGTGCCATCAGTGAAACCGGGACAGGGAACTCCTACGAGCAGTACTTC.

In this sample, this clonotype turned up a few times. This chain uses TRBV5-1 with TRBJ2-3; tentatively, D is TRBD2 (6 bases). The CDR3 is made up of 15 amino acids. V lost 4 bases, J lost 1 base, and 13 bases lay in between. Germline CDR1 SGHRS, CDR2 YFSETQ. CDR3 sequence reads: CASSPGTPRTDTQYF. Here the CDR3 DNA reads TGCGCCAGCAGCCCCGGGACTCCTCGCACAGATACGCAGTATTTT. Full variable domain (outside the CDR3, taken from reference TRBV5-1 and TRBJ2-3): KAGVTQTPRYLIKTRGQQVTLSCSPISGHRSVSWYQQTPGQGLQFLFEYFSETQRNKGNFPGRFSGRQFSNSRSEMNVSTLELGDSALYLCASSPGTPRTDTQYFGPGTRLTVL.

This clonotype turned up a few times. The chain carries TRBV11-2 and TRBJ2-1; the match to TRBD2 covers 8 bases. Germline V gene sequence: CDR1 SGHAT, CDR2 FQNNGV. J was trimmed by 8 bases and V by 7 bases; bases with no gene match: 4. CDR3 size: 12 residues. CDR3 in DNA: TGTGCCAGCAAGCCGGGGGGGTATGAGCAGTTCTTC. This translates into CASKPGGYEQFF.

Only a few counts were recorded for this clonotype. V and J are TRBV19 and TRBJ2-1; 9 bases agree with TRBD2. The length of the CDR3 is 15 residues. Germline loops: CDR1 LNHDA, CDR2 SQIVND (reference sequence). V was pared by 1 base and J by 10 bases, with 8 bases of the junction left unmatched. This chain's CDR3 is CASSIVASGNREQFF. The DNA of the CDR3 is TGTGCCAGTAGTATAGTGGCTAGCGGGAATCGCGAGCAGTTCTTC. The whole variable domain, filled in from reference TRBV19 and TRBJ2-1, reads DGGITQSPKYLFRKEGQNVTLSCEQNLNHDAMYWYRQDPGQGLRLIYYSQIVNDFQKGDIAEGYSVSREKKESFPLTVTSAQKNPTAFYLCASSIVASGNREQFFGPGTRLTVL.

This clonotype was counted at least ten times. This chain joins TRBV28 and TRBJ2-3; D is uncertain. Germline V lookup: CDR1 MDHEN, CDR2 SYDVKM. Trimming shortened V by 5 bases and J by 1 base, and 10 bases separated the two germline ends. The CDR3 extends over 14 amino acids. The CDR3 sequence is CASSTAFGTDTQYF. CDR3 nucleotides: TGTGCCAGCAGTACCGCCTTTGGCACAGATACGCAGTATTTT.

This clonotype has ten or more counts. This sequence joins TRBV28 and TRBJ2-7; 9 bases are shared with TRBD1. Germline CDR1 MDHEN, CDR2 SYDVKM. J gave up 5 bases and V 4 bases, and 12 bases lay outside the gene matches. The CDR3 is 16 residues long. Here the CDR3 reads CASSSFTGTGSHEQYF. As DNA, the CDR3 is TGTGCCAGCAGTTCCTTCACCGGGACAGGGTCGCACGAGCAGTACTTC.

Many counts were recorded for this clonotype. The chain joins TRBV2 to TRBJ1-1, with a weak D call TRBD1 (5 bases). The CDR3 has 13 amino acids. Germline CDR1 SNHLY, CDR2 FYNNEI. V lost 7 bases and J 7 bases, leaving 16 bases between the germline ends. The CDR3 DNA reads as TGTGCCAGCACCCGGACAAGAAAAGGTGAAGCTTTCTTT. This encodes CASTRTRKGEAFF.

The V call is TRBV19, the J call TRBJ1-1, with 7 bases matching TRBD1. Germline V lookup: CDR1 LNHDA, CDR2 SQIVND (reference sequence). CDR3 length: 14 amino acids. Losses at the gene ends were 5 bases for V and 2 bases for J; bases not matched to a gene: 5. CDR3 DNA sequence: TGTGCCAGTAGTGTCGGACAGGTCAACACTGAAGCTTTCTTT. Residues: CASSVGQVNTEAFF.

The genes are TRBV9 and TRBJ1-6; D gene unclear. V lost 2 bases to trimming and J lost 6 bases, with 3 bases between them. CDR1 and CDR2 from the germline V gene are SGDLS and YYNGEE. This CDR3 comprises 12 residues. The CDR3 reads CASSVGNSPLHF. CDR3 sequence (DNA): TGTGCCAGCAGCGTTGGTAATTCACCCCTCCACTTT.

This clonotype was observed once. The V call is TRBV7-9, the J call TRBJ2-7; D is ambiguous. The CDR3 extends over 12 amino acids. Germline V gene lookup returns CDR1 SEHNR and CDR2 FQNEAQ (reference sequence). V was cut by 5 bases and J by 2 bases, with 7 bases left in between. The CDR3 region has the DNA TGTGCCAGCAGCGAACCCCCCTACGAGCAGTACTTC. This translates into CASSEPPYEQYF.